One and the same sample provided the 14 T cell receptor beta chains below, sequenced in a study of cytomegalovirus exposure and HLA in healthy donors. Researchers ran the PCR with 60 Vbeta and 13 Jbeta primers. Method: immunoSEQ multiplex PCR; TCRdb's copy keeps in-frame clones and lacks some. The sample holds 100,000 or so clones; roughly 75% are singletons and the top ten take 13% to 15%. Sequencing was performed on PBMCs. These TCRs come from a male donor in good health and CMV-seropositive.

The genes are TRBV4-1 and TRBJ1-1; no clear D gene. The length of the CDR3 is 13 residues. V was shortened by 2 bases and J by 4 bases, with 8 bases between the two germline ends. Germline CDR1 is MGHRA and CDR2 is YSYEKL. This CDR3 reads CASSQRGSTEAFF. As DNA, the CDR3 is TGCGCCAGCAGCCAACGGGGTTCCACTGAAGCTTTCTTT.

The genes are TRBV5-1 and TRBJ2-2, with 12 positions matching TRBD1. The length of the CDR3 is 16 residues. The V segment lost 3 bases and the J segment 4 bases; nucleotides outside the gene matches: 4. CDR1 SGHRS and CDR2 YFSETQ come from the germline V gene. The CDR3 sequence is CASSSGTGGVTGELFF. CDR3 DNA sequence: TGCGCCAGCAGCTCCGGGACAGGGGGCGTCACCGGGGAGCTGTTTTTT.

The V gene is TRBV11-3, the J gene TRBJ1-1, with D perhaps TRBD1 (6 bases). In germline, CDR1 is SGHNT, CDR2 YENEEA. This CDR3 has 14 amino acids. Trimming took off 4 bases at V and 7 bases at J, with 16 bases between the two ends. CDR3 DNA sequence: TGTGCCAGCAGCTGGGGCCCCGACAGGAGTGAAGCTTTCTTT. Translation gives CASSWGPDRSEAFF.

The rearrangement links TRBV7-2 to TRBJ2-7, with 7 bases matching TRBD2. With V trimmed by 5 bases and J by 3 bases, 4 bases remained unmatched. CDR3 length equals 13 residues. The germline V gene encodes CDR1 SGHTA and CDR2 FQGNSA. The CDR3 coding sequence is TGTGCCAGCAGCAACGGCGGGGGCTACGAGCAGTACTTC. This translates into CASSNGGGYEQYF.

The V and J genes are TRBV11-2 and TRBJ2-7, with a tentative D call TRBD2 (6 bases). Germline values: CDR1 SGHAT, CDR2 FQNNGV. V lost 6 bases and J lost 6, with 18 bases in between. CDR3 length equals 14 residues. The DNA for the CDR3 is TGTGCCAGCAGTAACTCAACCGGGGGACTCGAGCAGTACTTC. This encodes CASSNSTGGLEQYF. Together with reference TRBV11-2 and TRBJ2-7, the CDR3 gives the full variable domain: EAGVAQSPRYKIIEKRQSVAFWCNPISGHATLYWYQQILGQGPKLLIQFQNNGVVDDSQLPKDRFSAERLKGVDSTLKIQPAKLEDSAVYLCASSNSTGGLEQYFGPGTRLTVT.

The rearrangement joins TRBV30 to TRBJ2-4, with D tentatively TRBD1 (6 bases). Trimming cost V 6 bases and J 4 bases, with 16 bases left between them. This CDR3 comprises 14 residues. Germline V gives CDR1 GTSNPN, CDR2 SVGIG (reference sequence). CDR3 sequence reads: CACSERTDKNIQYF. The CDR3 DNA is TGTGCCTGCTCAGAAAGGACAGATAAAAACATTCAGTACTTC.

This clone has a handful of counts. V and J are TRBV7-9 and TRBJ1-5, with unresolved D. Trimming stripped 5 bases from V and 8 bases from J, with 16 bases between. CDR3 length: 14 amino acids. Germline V gene lookup returns CDR1 SEHNR and CDR2 FQNEAQ (reference sequence). The CDR3 region is CASSPGVIYEPQHF. In DNA, the CDR3 is TGTGCCAGCAGCCCCGGGGTCATCTATGAGCCCCAGCATTTT. Variable domain in full (rest from reference TRBV7-9 and TRBJ1-5): DTGVSQNPRHKITKRGQNVTFRCDPISEHNRLYWYRQTLGQGPEFLTYFQNEAQLEKSRLLSDRFSAERPKGSFSTLEIQRTEQGDSAMYLCASSPGVIYEPQHFGDGTRLSIL.

The rearrangement links TRBV10-3 to TRBJ2-7; D gene uncertain. This CDR3 contains 14 residues. The V and J ends lost 9 bases and 0 bases respectively, with 15 bases between them. Germline CDR1 and CDR2: ENHRY and SYGVKD. Here the CDR3 DNA reads TGTGCCATGCGGAAGGCGCTCGACTCCTACGAGCAGTACTTC. This encodes CAMRKALDSYEQYF.

The chain carries TRBV4-2 and TRBJ1-5, with 11 bases fitting TRBD1. Germline trimming cut 0 bases from V and 3 bases from J; bases unmatched to any gene: 7. Germline loops: CDR1 LGHNA, CDR2 YNFKEQ. The CDR3 has 18 residues. The DNA of the CDR3 is TGTGCCAGCAGCCAAGAACTAAGGACAGGGGGCATCAATCAGCCCCAGCATTTT. Its protein product is CASSQELRTGGINQPQHF.

This clone was seen a few times. CDR3 bases: TGTGCCAGCAGCCCACGACAGGATACCGGGCCTGAGCAGTTCTTC. Translation: CASSPRQDTGPEQFF. The chain has TRBV9 and TRBJ2-1, with D tentatively TRBD1 (6 bases). Germline assignment: CDR1 SGDLS and CDR2 YYNGEE. The CDR3 is 15 amino acids. V was clipped by 4 bases and J by 9 bases, with 20 bases between them.

V usage is TRBV7-2 and J usage is TRBJ1-3; D perhaps matches TRBD1 (5 bases). Trimming shortened V by 5 bases and J by 4 bases, and 18 bases separated the two germline ends. CDR3 length: 16 amino acids. Germline lookup yields CDR1 SGHTA and CDR2 FQGNSA. CDR3 sequence: CASSPRQGWSGNTIYF. CDR3 DNA sequence: TGTGCCAGCAGCCCCCGGCAGGGATGGTCCGGAAACACCATATATTTT. The whole variable domain, filled in from reference TRBV7-2 and TRBJ1-3, reads GAGVSQSPSNKVTEKGKDVELRCDPISGHTALYWYRQSLGQGLEFLIYFQGNSAPDKSGLPSDRFSAERTGGSVSTLTIQRTQQEDSAVYLCASSPRQGWSGNTIYFGEGSWLTVV.

The CDR3: CASSGISGGGEQFF. The CDR3 nucleotides are TGTGCCAGCAGCGGTATTAGCGGGGGGGGCGAGCAGTTCTTC. The chain carries TRBV11-3 and TRBJ2-1; 11 positions agree with TRBD2. J lost 10 bases, V lost 5 bases, and 7 bases had no gene match. This CDR3 comprises 14 residues. CDR1 and CDR2 (germline): SGHNT, YENEEA.

The chain joins TRBV7-8 to TRBJ1-3, with D possibly TRBD1 on 5 matching bases. There are 15 residues in the CDR3. Trimming cost V 5 bases and J 0 bases, with 11 bases left between them. Looked up from germline, CDR1 is SGHVS and CDR2 is FQNEAQ. CDR3 amino acids: CASSAGRDSGNTIYF. For the CDR3, the DNA is TGTGCCAGCAGCGCAGGCAGGGACTCTGGAAACACCATATATTTT.

This sequence joins TRBV4-1 and TRBJ1-2; 7 bases fit TRBD1. The CDR3 loop spans 16 amino acids. The V gene end was trimmed by 1 base and the J gene end by 8 bases; junction bases not matched to a gene: 13. Germline V lookup: CDR1 MGHRA, CDR2 YSYEKL. The CDR3 reads CASSQGPQGDGGGYTF. The CDR3 region has the DNA TGCGCCAGCAGCCAAGGGCCCCAGGGGGACGGAGGGGGCTACACCTTC.